The 32 T cell receptor beta chains given below trace back to one sample, sequenced in a study of breast tumors, draining lymph nodes, adjacent tissues. Samples came from axillary lymph nodes draining the breast cancer. TCRdb redid the calling of the multiplex PCR reads with MiXCR, one entry per CDR3 protein. The sample comprises some 110,000 distinct CDR3 sequences, around 30% of which are singletons, and around 5.9% rests with the top ten. Source material: axillary lymph node tissue. Receptors originate from a female donor with breast cancer. Some clones in this sample may be carry-over from other donors' samples.

The table lists this clonotype with a few counts. This chain connects TRBV27 to TRBJ2-1; D gene uncertain. Germline V gene data show CDR1 as MNHEY and CDR2 as SMNVEV (reference sequence). The length of the CDR3 is 16 residues. V was clipped by 3 bases and J by 8 bases, with 20 bases between them. The chain's CDR3 is CASSLRGRLVTDEQFF. Written as DNA, the CDR3 is TGTGCCAGCAGTTTGCGTGGGCGTTTAGTAACCGATGAGCAGTTCTTC.

This clonotype was counted at least ten times. The chain employs TRBV11-2 and TRBJ2-3; 9 bases are shared with TRBD2. The CDR3 consists of 20 residues. The germline V gene encodes CDR1 SGHAT and CDR2 FQNNGV. After removal of 1 base from V and 0 bases from J, the junction contained 14 bases not matched to a gene. CDR3 region: CASSLVPLTTSGWSTDTQYF. The CDR3 DNA sequence: TGTGCCAGCAGCTTAGTTCCCCTCACTACTAGCGGGTGGAGCACAGATACGCAGTATTTT.

The chain has TRBV7-9 and TRBJ2-7, with D maybe TRBD1 (6 bases). This CDR3 is built from 14 residues. Trimming shortened V by 5 bases and J by 3 bases, and 14 bases separated the two germline ends. Per germline, CDR1 SEHNR and CDR2 FQNEAQ (reference sequence). For the CDR3, the DNA is TGTGCCAGCAGCGTCGGGACAATATACTACGAGCAGTACTTC. The encoded protein is CASSVGTIYYEQYF.

The chain uses TRBV24-1 and TRBJ2-3; D might be TRBD2 (6 bases). Trimming removed 9 bases from V and 2 bases from J, with 14 bases in between. From germline, CDR1 is KGHDR and CDR2 SFDVKD. The CDR3 has 14 residues. In nucleotides, the CDR3 is TGTGCCACCGCGTCAGGCGGGACCACAGATACGCAGTATTTT. It codes for CATASGGTTDTQYF.

Comments on this clonotype: A much larger clone lies one base from this, so it may be a read error. This chain's CDR3 is CASSTQGGREQFF. CDR3 sequence (DNA): TGTGCCAGCAGCACCCAGGGGGGGCGCGAGCAGTTCTTC. The chain links TRBV5-8 to TRBJ2-1, with D tentatively TRBD1 or TRBD2 (7 bases each). There are 13 residues in the CDR3. The V and J ends lost 4 bases and 10 bases respectively, with 15 bases between them. CDR1 is SGHTS and CDR2 is YDEGEE in the germline V gene.

In its sample, this clonotype was seen many times. The chain is built from TRBV27 and TRBJ2-7; weak D call: TRBD2 (7 bases). Germline V lookup: CDR1 MNHEY, CDR2 SMNVEV (reference sequence). The V end was cut by 3 bases, the J end by 3 bases, with 15 bases between. This CDR3 comprises 15 residues. CDR3 DNA sequence: TGTGCCAGCAGTTTCGGCGGGGGCGCAGACTACGAGCAGTACTTC. It specifies CASSFGGGADYEQYF.

In its sample, this clonotype was seen once. One junction end disagrees with the germline gene, perhaps due to a read error. This chain uses TRBV9 with TRBJ2-2; D not certain. The CDR3 contains 14 residues. Germline-derived CDR1 and CDR2 are SGDLS and YYNGEE. The CDR3 region has the DNA TGTGCCAGCAGCGTAGAAAGGGCCTCCTACGAGCAGTTTTTT. This gives the protein CASSVERASYEQFF.

This clonotype was observed at least ten times. The CDR3 nucleotides are TGTGCCAGCAGCTTGGGGAGGTGGGAGCAGTACTTC. Amino acid sequence: CASSLGRWEQYF. The chain has TRBV5-8 and TRBJ2-7; maybe TRBD2 (5 bases). V lost 0 bases to trimming and J lost 7 bases, with 8 bases between them. Germline values: CDR1 SGHTS, CDR2 YDEGEE. CDR3 size: 12 residues.

This clonotype was detected many times. The chain recombines TRBV20-1 with TRBJ2-7, with 8 bases matching TRBD2. Germline lookup yields CDR1 DFQATT and CDR2 SNEGSKA (reference sequence). J was trimmed by 4 bases and V by 0 bases; bases with no gene match: 8. The length of the CDR3 is 15 residues. DNA for the CDR3: TGCAGTGCTAGAGATTGGACTAGCCGACAGTACGAGCAGTACTTC. Protein: CSARDWTSRQYEQYF.

This clonotype was recorded many times. The chain carries TRBV28 and TRBJ2-5; the match to TRBD2 covers 7 bases. The CDR3 length is 17 residues. Germline lookup yields CDR1 MDHEN and CDR2 SYDVKM. V trimming: 3 bases; J trimming: 5 bases; junction bases outside the gene matches: 15. The CDR3 sequence: CASSLGGILGREETQYF. The CDR3 DNA reads TGTGCCAGCAGTTTGGGGGGGATATTGGGGCGCGAGGAGACCCAGTACTTC.

This clonotype was counted at least ten times. This chain connects TRBV4-1 to TRBJ2-7; a possible D gene is TRBD1 (6 bases). The CDR3 has 15 residues. Germline CDR1 MGHRA, CDR2 YSYEKL. V dropped 1 base and J dropped 4 bases, with 14 bases sitting between them. CDR3 bases: TGCGCCAGCAGCCAAGGAGTCGGGACATATTACGAGCAGTACTTC. This sequence encodes CASSQGVGTYYEQYF.

This clonotype showed up many times. The chain joins TRBV4-1 to TRBJ2-1; possible D gene TRBD1, 6 bases. The germline V and J ends were trimmed by 1 base and 5 bases, with 12 bases remaining between them. Germline CDR1 and CDR2: MGHRA and YSYEKL. This CDR3 is 15 amino acids long. The CDR3 region is CASSQAGTLNNEQFF. The CDR3 DNA reads TGCGCCAGCAGCCAAGCCGGGACACTAAACAATGAGCAGTTCTTC.

This clonotype was seen ten or more times. The chain carries TRBV9 and TRBJ2-5, with 7 bases fitting TRBD1. This CDR3 has 16 amino acids. From germline, CDR1 is SGDLS and CDR2 YYNGEE. J lost 2 bases, V lost 0 bases, and 7 bases had no gene match. Here the CDR3 DNA reads TGTGCCAGCAGCGTAGGAGGGTGGGGACAGCAAGAGACCCAGTACTTC. Its protein is CASSVGGWGQQETQYF.

As to this clonotype: This may come from a read error, since a much larger clone is one base off. The V and J genes are TRBV5-1 and TRBJ2-3, with D tentatively TRBD1 or TRBD2 (6 bases each). CDR3 size: 16 residues. V dropped 0 bases and J dropped 5 bases, with 16 bases sitting between them. Germline V gives CDR1 SGHRS, CDR2 YFSETQ. CDR3 in DNA: TGCGCCAGCAGCTTGGCACCGGGGGCATGCATAGATACGCAGTATTTT. This translates into CASSLAPGACIDTQYF.

The sample holds a few counts of this clonotype. The rearrangement joins TRBV11-3 to TRBJ1-1; possibly TRBD1 for D (5 bases). CDR1 is SGHNT, CDR2 YENEEA, per germline. With 5 bases removed from V and 8 bases from J, the gap between germline ends came to 12 bases. This CDR3 comprises 12 residues. Here the CDR3 DNA reads TGTGCCAGCAGCAAAACCAGGGTAGAAGCTTTCTTT. Protein: CASSKTRVEAFF.

This clonotype was detected ten times or more. This rearrangement joins TRBV29-1 to TRBJ2-7; a possible D gene is TRBD2 (5 bases). CDR1 is SQVTM and CDR2 is ANQGSEA in the germline V gene. Trimming pared 4 bases from V and 1 base from J, leaving 11 bases between. The CDR3 is 13 residues long. The CDR3 region is CSVGTLLSYEQYF. The CDR3 bases are TGCAGCGTTGGGACTTTATTATCCTACGAGCAGTACTTC.

This clonotype turned up a few times. This may be a read error, as it is one base from a much larger clone. The chain uses TRBV4-1 and TRBJ2-3, with TRBD2 matching over 7 bases. From germline, CDR1 is MGHRA and CDR2 YSYEKL. The J segment lost 2 bases and the V segment lost 7 bases, leaving 15 bases of the junction unmatched. This CDR3 comprises 17 residues. Here the CDR3 reads CASNGRAGTLTTDTQYF. CDR3 sequence (DNA): TGCGCCAGCAACGGACGAGCGGGGACCTTGACCACAGATACGCAGTATTTT.

This clonotype was observed at least ten times. The CDR3 is CASRGLAGPGPYNEQFF. CDR3 DNA sequence: TGTGCCAGTAGGGGACTAGCGGGTCCAGGGCCTTACAATGAGCAGTTCTTC. The chain recombines TRBV19 with TRBJ2-1, with TRBD2 matching over 12 bases. CDR3 size: 17 residues. Germline CDR1 reads LNHDA; CDR2 reads SQIVND (reference sequence). The junction had 10 bases not matched to a gene; V was cut back by 6 bases and J by 4 bases.

Comment on this clonotype: A much more abundant neighbour one base away suggests this may be a read error. This chain connects TRBV2 to TRBJ2-7, with 14 bases matching TRBD2. The CDR3 length is 15 residues. The germline V gene encodes CDR1 SNHLY and CDR2 FYNNEI. CDR3 nucleotides: TGTGCCAGCAGCCCGACTAGCGGGAGGGGGGGCGAGCGGCACTTC. It specifies CASSPTSGRGGERHF.

V gene TRBV25-1 combines with J gene TRBJ2-2; D is possibly TRBD1 (5 bases). The CDR3 spans 16 residues. From germline, CDR1 is MGHDK and CDR2 SYGVNS. Trimming took 5 bases from V and 0 from J, leaving 13 bases between them. Written as DNA, the CDR3 is TGTGCCAGCAGTAAAAGGCAGGGTTCGAACACCGGGGAGCTGTTTTTT. Translation gives CASSKRQGSNTGELFF.

V usage is TRBV20-1 and J usage is TRBJ2-7, with D possibly being TRBD2 (6 bases). Looked up from germline, CDR1 is DFQATT and CDR2 is SNEGSKA (reference sequence). This CDR3 region has 15 residues. The ends were cut back, 7 bases at V and 2 bases at J, with 21 bases in the middle. Here the CDR3 reads CSVIPGLAGPYEQYF. CDR3 nucleotide sequence: TGCAGTGTTATACCGGGACTGGCGGGGCCCTACGAGCAGTACTTC.

This clonotype was observed at least ten times. CDR3 loop: CASSPLYRQGGINEQFF. The CDR3 DNA reads as TGTGCCAGTAGCCCCCTTTATCGGCAGGGTGGCATCAATGAGCAGTTCTTC. V gene TRBV19 combines with J gene TRBJ2-1, with a weak D call TRBD1 (5 bases). In germline, CDR1 is LNHDA, CDR2 SQIVND (reference sequence). With 6 bases removed from V and 6 bases from J, the gap between germline ends came to 24 bases. This CDR3 spans 17 amino acids.

This clonotype was seen at least ten times. The gene calls are TRBV10-3 and TRBJ1-2, with D tentatively TRBD1 (6 bases). Trimming left V 5 bases short and J 3 bases short, with 13 bases between. Looked up from germline, CDR1 is ENHRY and CDR2 is SYGVKD. This CDR3 is built from 14 residues. The CDR3 DNA follows: TGTGCCATCAGTCTGGGGGCGTTGGACTATGGCTACACCTTC. It yields the protein CAISLGALDYGYTF.

This clonotype was counted ten times or more. The chain links TRBV20-1 to TRBJ2-7; 9 bases align to TRBD1. J gave up 4 bases and V 0 bases, and 1 base lay outside the gene matches. The CDR3 runs 13 residues. The V gene's germline CDR1 is DFQATT and CDR2 SNEGSKA (reference sequence). The CDR3 region has the DNA TGCAGTGCTAGAGAGACAGGGGGTTACGAGCAGTACTTC. This gives the protein CSARETGGYEQYF.

This clonotype was picked up many times. This chain joins TRBV2 and TRBJ2-7; D gene ambiguous. This CDR3 is 14 amino acids long. V lost 6 bases and J lost 0, with 12 bases in between. The germline V gene has CDR1 SNHLY and CDR2 FYNNEI. CDR3 protein: CASRPRQDSYEQYF. CDR3 nucleotides: TGTGCCAGCAGACCCAGACAAGACTCCTACGAGCAGTACTTC.

This clonotype came up once. The genes are TRBV14 and TRBJ2-3; 8 bases are shared with TRBD1. Germline CDR1 reads SGHDN; CDR2 reads FVKESK. The CDR3 extends over 20 amino acids. V dropped 1 base and J dropped 0; count of bases not matched to a gene: 15. CDR3: CASSQVGQGADTRSTDTQYF. In DNA, the CDR3 is TGTGCCAGCAGCCAAGTGGGGCAGGGGGCTGATACTAGAAGCACAGATACGCAGTATTTT.

This clonotype was found a few times. V and J are TRBV3-1 and TRBJ1-1; D not resolved. The germline V and J ends were trimmed by 4 bases and 1 base, with 10 bases remaining between them. This CDR3 region has 14 residues. Germline loops: CDR1 LGHDT, CDR2 YNNKEL (reference sequence). The CDR3 loop reads CASSLVSENTEAFF. For the CDR3, the DNA is TGTGCCAGCAGCCTTGTCTCCGAGAACACTGAAGCTTTCTTT.

Details on this clonotype: This CDR3 is missing its conserved last phenylalanine or tryptophan, likely due to a read error. No DNA is shown, since the ends of the CDR3 on it are uncertain; the CDR3 is the one TCRdb lists. The rearrangement joins TRBV10-3 to TRBJ2-5; the tabulated D call, TRBD2, remains unverified against the DNA. Germline V gene data show CDR1 as ENHRY and CDR2 as SYGVKD. The CDR3 has 9 residues if both end residues are counted. The CDR3 sequence: CAISEPLAG.

A note on this clonotype: One base away lies a much larger clone, so this may be a sequencing read error. This rearrangement joins TRBV9 to TRBJ2-1; 7 nucleotides line up with TRBD2. The germline V gene has CDR1 SGDLS and CDR2 YYNGEE. The CDR3 runs 15 residues. In nucleotides, the CDR3 is TGTGCCAGCAGCGTTGCACTAGCGAATTACAATGAGCCGTTCTTC. Protein product: CASSVALANYNEPFF.

This clonotype was counted a single time. The chain joins TRBV7-3 to TRBJ1-6; 10 bases are shared with TRBD1. The V segment lost 5 bases and the J segment 8 bases; nucleotides outside the gene matches: 15. CDR1 and CDR2 from the germline V gene are SGHTA and FQGTGA. The CDR3 loop spans 18 amino acids. The CDR3: CASSLRQGARGFYSPLHF. The DNA for the CDR3 is TGTGCCAGCAGCCTACGACAGGGGGCGAGGGGGTTTTATTCACCCCTCCACTTT.

This clonotype was seen repeatedly, ten times or more. The chain is built from TRBV4-3 and TRBJ1-2, with D possibly matching TRBD1 (5 bases). The germline CDR1 and CDR2 sequences are LGHNA and YSLEER. This CDR3 has 16 amino acids. Trimming took off 0 bases at V and 4 bases at J, with 15 bases between the two ends. The CDR3 loop reads CASSQDAQGGGYGYTF. The CDR3 nucleotides are TGCGCCAGCAGCCAAGATGCCCAGGGTGGGGGCTATGGCTACACCTTC.

The rearrangement links TRBV5-1 to TRBJ1-4; maybe TRBD1 (6 bases). V lost 5 bases to trimming and J lost 6 bases, with 14 bases between them. CDR1 and CDR2 from the germline V gene are SGHRS and YFSETQ. CDR3 length: 14 amino acids. The CDR3 protein is CASSLGGWDEKLFF. CDR3 DNA: TGCGCCAGCAGTCTTGGGGGCTGGGATGAAAAACTGTTTTTT.